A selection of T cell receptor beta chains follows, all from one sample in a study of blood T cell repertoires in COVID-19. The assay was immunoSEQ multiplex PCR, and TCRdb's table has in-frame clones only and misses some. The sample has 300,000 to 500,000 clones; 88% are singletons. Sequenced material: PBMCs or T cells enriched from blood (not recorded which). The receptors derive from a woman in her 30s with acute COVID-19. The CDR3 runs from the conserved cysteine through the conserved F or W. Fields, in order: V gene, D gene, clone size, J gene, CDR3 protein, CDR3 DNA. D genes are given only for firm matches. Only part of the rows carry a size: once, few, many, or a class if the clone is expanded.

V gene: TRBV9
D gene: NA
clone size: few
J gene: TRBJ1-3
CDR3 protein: CASSPIPTVSGNTIYF
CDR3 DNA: TGTGCCAGCAGCCCAATCCCGACAGTCTCTGGAAACACCATATATTTT

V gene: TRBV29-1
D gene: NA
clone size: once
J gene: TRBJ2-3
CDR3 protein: CSANGLASSPDTQYF
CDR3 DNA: TGCAGCGCAAATGGCCTAGCTAGCTCGCCTGATACGCAGTATTTT

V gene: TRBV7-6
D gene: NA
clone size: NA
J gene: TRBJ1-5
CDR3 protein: CASSLEAGWGNQPQHF
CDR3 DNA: TGTGCCAGCAGCTTAGAGGCAGGGTGGGGCAATCAGCCCCAGCATTTT

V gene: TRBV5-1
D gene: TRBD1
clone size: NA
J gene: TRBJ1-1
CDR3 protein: CASSPRTGRTEAFF
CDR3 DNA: TGCGCCAGCAGCCCAAGGACAGGAAGGACTGAAGCTTTCTTT

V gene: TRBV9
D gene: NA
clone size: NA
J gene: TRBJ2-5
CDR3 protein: CASSETGLGETQYF
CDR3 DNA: TGTGCCAGCAGCGAAACAGGTTTAGGGGAGACCCAGTACTTC

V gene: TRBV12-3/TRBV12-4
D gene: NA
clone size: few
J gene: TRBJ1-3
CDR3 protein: CASSLVIGNTIYF
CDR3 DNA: TGTGCCAGCAGTTTAGTCATCGGAAACACCATATATTTT

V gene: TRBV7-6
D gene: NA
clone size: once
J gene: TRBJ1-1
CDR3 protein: CASSLGTAANTEAFF
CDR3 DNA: TGTGCCAGCAGCTTAGGGACAGCGGCGAACACTGAAGCTTTCTTT

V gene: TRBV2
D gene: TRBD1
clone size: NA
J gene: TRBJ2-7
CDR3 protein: CASIGTGGHEQYF
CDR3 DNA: TGTGCCAGCATAGGGACAGGGGGTCACGAGCAGTACTTC

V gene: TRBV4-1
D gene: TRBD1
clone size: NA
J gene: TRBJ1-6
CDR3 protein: CASSQPDRVSPLHF
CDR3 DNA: TGCGCCAGCAGCCAACCCGACAGGGTTTCCCCCCTCCACTTT

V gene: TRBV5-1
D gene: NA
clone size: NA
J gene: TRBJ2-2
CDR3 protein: CASSLGQTNTGELFF
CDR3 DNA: TGCGCCAGCAGCTTGGGACAGACGAACACCGGGGAGCTGTTTTTT

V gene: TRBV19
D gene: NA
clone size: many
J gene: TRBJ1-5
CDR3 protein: CASSIRADGQPQHF
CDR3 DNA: TGTGCCAGTAGTATCAGGGCTGACGGTCAGCCCCAGCATTTT

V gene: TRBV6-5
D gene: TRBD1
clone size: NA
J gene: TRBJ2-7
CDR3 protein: CASSTRQGAKYF
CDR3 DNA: TGTGCCAGCAGTACCAGACAGGGGGCGAAGTACTTC

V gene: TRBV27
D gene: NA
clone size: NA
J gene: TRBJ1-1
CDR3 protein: CAQRRGPNTEAFF
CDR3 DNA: TGTGCCCAAAGGAGAGGGCCCAACACTGAAGCTTTCTTT

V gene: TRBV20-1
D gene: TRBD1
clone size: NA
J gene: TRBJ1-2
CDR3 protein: CSASLQGEVYGYTF
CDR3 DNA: TGCAGTGCTAGTTTACAGGGGGAGGTCTATGGCTACACCTTC

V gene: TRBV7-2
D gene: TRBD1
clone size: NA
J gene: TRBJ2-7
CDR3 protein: CASSRQTGVTGVYEQYF
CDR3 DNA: TGTGCCAGCAGCAGACAAACAGGGGTGACCGGCGTGTACGAGCAGTACTTC

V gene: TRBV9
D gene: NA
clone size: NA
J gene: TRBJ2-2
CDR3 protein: CASSSRGADGGELFF
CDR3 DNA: TGTGCCAGCAGCTCACGGGGGGCGGATGGCGGGGAGCTGTTTTTT

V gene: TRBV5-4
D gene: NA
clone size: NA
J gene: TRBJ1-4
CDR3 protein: CASSKGPFDEKLFF
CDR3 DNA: TGTGCCAGCAGCAAGGGGCCCTTCGATGAAAAACTGTTTTTT

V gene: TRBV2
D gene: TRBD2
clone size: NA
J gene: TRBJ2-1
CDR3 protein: CASSVKLAGGWQFF
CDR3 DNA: TGTGCCAGCAGTGTGAAACTAGCGGGGGGTTGGCAGTTCTTC

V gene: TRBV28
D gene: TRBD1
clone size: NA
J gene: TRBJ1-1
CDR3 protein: CASSLAGTGSTEAFF
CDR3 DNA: TGTGCCAGCAGCCTGGCCGGGACAGGGTCCACTGAAGCTTTCTTT

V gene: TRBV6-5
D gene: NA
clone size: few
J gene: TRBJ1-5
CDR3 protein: CASRLNRGSEPQHF
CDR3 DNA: TGTGCCAGCAGACTAAATAGGGGGTCTGAGCCCCAGCATTTT